Described below is a single TCR beta chain sequence and its context. Libraries were prepared by immunoSEQ multiplex PCR; TCRdb keeps only in-frame clonotypes and omits some of them. The table has 640,000 or so clones, roughly 86% seen once; the top ten hold about 0.0094%. The CDR3 is made up of 13 amino acids. Germline V gene lookup returns CDR1 LGHNT and CDR2 FRNRAP. V lost 8 bases, J lost 3 bases, and 4 bases stayed unmatched. This sample stems from a study of shared T cell receptors in the human thymus. This same sample was also taken into another study, of human thymus T cells. Turning to that study: Corrective heart surgery yielded the resections from which the thymus tissue came. Usage of V and J genes appeared biased in thymic and blood repertoires.

The sequenced sample consisted of thymocytes. This clonotype was obtained from a boy under two years old with a congenital heart defect. The rearrangement links TRBV12-5 to TRBJ2-1, with 7 bases that match TRBD1. CDR3 coding DNA: TGTGCTAGTAGGGGACAGTACTACAATGAGCAGTTCTTC. Its translation is CASRGQYYNEQFF.